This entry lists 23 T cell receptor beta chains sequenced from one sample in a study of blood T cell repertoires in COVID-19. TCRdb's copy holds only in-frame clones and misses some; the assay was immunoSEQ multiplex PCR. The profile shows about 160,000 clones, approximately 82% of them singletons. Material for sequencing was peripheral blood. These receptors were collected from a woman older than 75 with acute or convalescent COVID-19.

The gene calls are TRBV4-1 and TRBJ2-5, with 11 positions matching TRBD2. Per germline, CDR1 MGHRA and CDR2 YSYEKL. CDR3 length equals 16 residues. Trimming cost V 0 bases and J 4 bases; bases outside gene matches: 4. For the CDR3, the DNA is TGCGCCAGCAGCCAAGATACTAGCGGGAGCGTAGAGACCCAGTACTTC. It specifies CASSQDTSGSVETQYF.

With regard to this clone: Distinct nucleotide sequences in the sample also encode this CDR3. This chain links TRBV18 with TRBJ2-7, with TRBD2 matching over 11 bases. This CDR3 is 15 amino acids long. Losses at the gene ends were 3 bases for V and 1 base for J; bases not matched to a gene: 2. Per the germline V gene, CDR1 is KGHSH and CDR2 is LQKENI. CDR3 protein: CASSPLAGGSYEQYF. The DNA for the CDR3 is TGTGCCAGCTCACCTCTAGCGGGAGGATCCTACGAGCAGTACTTC.

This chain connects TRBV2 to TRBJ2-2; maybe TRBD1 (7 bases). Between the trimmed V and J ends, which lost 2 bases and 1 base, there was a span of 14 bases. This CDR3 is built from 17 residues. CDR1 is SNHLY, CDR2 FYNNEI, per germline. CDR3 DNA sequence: TGTGCCAGCAGTGAATTTTCAGGGGGACTGAACACCGGGGAGCTGTTTTTT. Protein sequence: CASSEFSGGLNTGELFF.

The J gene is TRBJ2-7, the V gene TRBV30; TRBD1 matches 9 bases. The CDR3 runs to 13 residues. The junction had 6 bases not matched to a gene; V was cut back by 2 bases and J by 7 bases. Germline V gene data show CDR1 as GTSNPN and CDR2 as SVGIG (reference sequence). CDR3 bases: TGTGCCTGGAGTCGGACAGGGGTTGGGGAGCAGTACTTC. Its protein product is CAWSRTGVGEQYF.

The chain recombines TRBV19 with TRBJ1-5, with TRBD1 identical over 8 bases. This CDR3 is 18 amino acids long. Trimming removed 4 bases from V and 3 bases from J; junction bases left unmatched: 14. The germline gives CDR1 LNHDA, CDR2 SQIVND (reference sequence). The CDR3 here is CASSKEGRTGWNNQPQHF. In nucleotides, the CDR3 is TGTGCCAGTAGTAAGGAGGGGAGGACAGGGTGGAACAATCAGCCCCAGCATTTT.

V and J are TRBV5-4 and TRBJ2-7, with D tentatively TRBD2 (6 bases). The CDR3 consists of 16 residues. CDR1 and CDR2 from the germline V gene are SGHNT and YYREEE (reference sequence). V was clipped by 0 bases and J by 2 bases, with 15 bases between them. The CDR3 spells CASSLAGKGRTYEQYF. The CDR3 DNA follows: TGTGCCAGCAGCTTGGCCGGAAAGGGGAGGACCTACGAGCAGTACTTC. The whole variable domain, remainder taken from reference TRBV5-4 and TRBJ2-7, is ETGVTQSPTHLIKTRGQQVTLRCSSQSGHNTVSWYQQALGQGPQFIFQYYREEENGRGNFPPRFSGLQFPNYSSELNVNALELDDSALYLCASSLAGKGRTYEQYFGPGTRLTVT.

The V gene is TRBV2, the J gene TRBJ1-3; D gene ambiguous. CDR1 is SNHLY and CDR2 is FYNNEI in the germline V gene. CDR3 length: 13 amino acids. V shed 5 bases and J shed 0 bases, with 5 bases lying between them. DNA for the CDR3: TGTGCCAGCAGTCAAATCTCTGGAAACACCATATATTTT. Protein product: CASSQISGNTIYF.

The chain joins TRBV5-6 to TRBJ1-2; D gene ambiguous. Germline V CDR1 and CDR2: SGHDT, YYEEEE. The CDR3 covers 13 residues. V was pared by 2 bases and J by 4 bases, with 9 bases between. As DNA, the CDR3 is TGTGCCAGCAGCTTCGTGGTCGGCTATGGCTACACCTTC. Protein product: CASSFVVGYGYTF.

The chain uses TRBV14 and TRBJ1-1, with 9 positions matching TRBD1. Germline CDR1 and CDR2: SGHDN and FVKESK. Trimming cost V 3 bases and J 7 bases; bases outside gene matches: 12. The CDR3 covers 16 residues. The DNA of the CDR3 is TGTGCCAGCAGCCATGATTCCGGGACAGGGAGGGATGAAGCTTTCTTT. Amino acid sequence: CASSHDSGTGRDEAFF.

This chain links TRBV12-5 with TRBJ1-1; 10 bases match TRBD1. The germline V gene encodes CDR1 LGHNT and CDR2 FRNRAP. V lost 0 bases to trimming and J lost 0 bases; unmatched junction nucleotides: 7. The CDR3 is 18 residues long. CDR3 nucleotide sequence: TGTGCTAGTGGTTTGGTAGTGGGGACAGGGGCTATGAACACTGAAGCTTTCTTT. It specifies CASGLVVGTGAMNTEAFF.

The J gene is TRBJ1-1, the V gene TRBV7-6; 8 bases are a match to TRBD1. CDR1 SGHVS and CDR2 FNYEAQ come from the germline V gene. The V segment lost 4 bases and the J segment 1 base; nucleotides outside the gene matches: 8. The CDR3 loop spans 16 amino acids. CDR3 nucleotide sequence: TGTGCCAGCAGCTCGACCTTCGGGACAGGGAACACTGAAGCTTTCTTT. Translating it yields CASSSTFGTGNTEAFF. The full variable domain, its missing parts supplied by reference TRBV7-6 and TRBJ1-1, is GAGVSQSPRYKVTKRGQDVALRCDPISGHVSLYWYRQALGQGPEFLTYFNYEAQQDKSGLPNDRFSAERPEGSISTLTIQRTEQRDSAMYRCASSSTFGTGNTEAFFGQGTRLTVV.

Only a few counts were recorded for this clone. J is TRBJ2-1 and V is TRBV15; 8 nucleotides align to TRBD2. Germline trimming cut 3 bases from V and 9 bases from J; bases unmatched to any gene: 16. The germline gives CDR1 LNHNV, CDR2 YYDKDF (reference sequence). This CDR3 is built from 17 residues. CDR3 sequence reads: CATSSPHSGTLGTEQFF. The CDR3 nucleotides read TGTGCCACCAGCAGTCCTCATAGCGGGACCTTGGGCACTGAGCAGTTCTTC.

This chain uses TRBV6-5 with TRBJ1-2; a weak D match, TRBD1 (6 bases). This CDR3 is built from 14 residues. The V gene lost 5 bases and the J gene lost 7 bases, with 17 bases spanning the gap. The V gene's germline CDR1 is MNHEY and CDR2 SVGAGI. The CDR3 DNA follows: TGTGCCAGCAGTCCCCCGACAGGTACCTCTGGCTACACCTTC. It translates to CASSPPTGTSGYTF.

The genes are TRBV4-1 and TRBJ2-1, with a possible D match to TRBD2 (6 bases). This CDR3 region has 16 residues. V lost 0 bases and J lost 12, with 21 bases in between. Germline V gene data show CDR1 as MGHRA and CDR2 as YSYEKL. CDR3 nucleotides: TGCGCCAGCAGCCAAGATATCCTAGCGCCTTCGGGCGGGCAGTTCTTC. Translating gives CASSQDILAPSGGQFF.

As DNA, the CDR3 is TGCGCCAGCAGCCCACAGGGACGGGGTGAAAAACTGTTTTTT. Translation: CASSPQGRGEKLFF. J is TRBJ1-4 and V is TRBV5-1; a weak D match, TRBD1 (6 bases). The CDR3 covers 14 residues. CDR1 and CDR2 (germline): SGHRS, YFSETQ. V lost 4 bases and J 7 bases, leaving 14 bases between the germline ends.

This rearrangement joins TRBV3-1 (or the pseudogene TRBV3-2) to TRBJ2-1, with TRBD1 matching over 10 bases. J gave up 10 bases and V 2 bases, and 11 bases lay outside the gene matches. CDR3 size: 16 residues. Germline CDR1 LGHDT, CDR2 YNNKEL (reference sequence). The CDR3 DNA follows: TGTGCCAGCAGCCAACGGGACAGGGGTTTTGTAGGGGAGCAGTTCTTC. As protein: CASSQRDRGFVGEQFF.

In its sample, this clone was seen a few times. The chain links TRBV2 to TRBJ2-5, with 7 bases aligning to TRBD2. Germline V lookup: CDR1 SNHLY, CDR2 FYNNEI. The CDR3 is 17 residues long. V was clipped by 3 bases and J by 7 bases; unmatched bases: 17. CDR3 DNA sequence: TGTGCCAGCAGTGAGATTGGTAGTGGGACTACACCCGGGACCCAGTACTTC. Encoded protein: CASSEIGSGTTPGTQYF.

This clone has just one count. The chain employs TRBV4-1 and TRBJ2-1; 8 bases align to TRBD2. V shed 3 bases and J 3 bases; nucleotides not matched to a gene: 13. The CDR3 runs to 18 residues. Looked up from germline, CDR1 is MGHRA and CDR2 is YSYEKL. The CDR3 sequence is CASSHAEILAEDYNEQFF. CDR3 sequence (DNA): TGCGCCAGCAGCCATGCTGAAATACTAGCGGAAGACTACAATGAGCAGTTCTTC.

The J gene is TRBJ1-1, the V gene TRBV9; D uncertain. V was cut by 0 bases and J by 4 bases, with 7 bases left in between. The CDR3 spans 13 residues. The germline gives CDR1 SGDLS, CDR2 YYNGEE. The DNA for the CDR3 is TGTGCCAGCAGCGTAGAAAGCATCACTGAAGCTTTCTTT. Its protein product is CASSVESITEAFF.

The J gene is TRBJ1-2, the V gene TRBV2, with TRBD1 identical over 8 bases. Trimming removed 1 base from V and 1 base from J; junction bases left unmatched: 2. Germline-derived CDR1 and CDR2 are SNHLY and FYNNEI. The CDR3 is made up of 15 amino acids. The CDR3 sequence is CASSEGTGFNYGYTF. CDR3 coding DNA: TGTGCCAGCAGTGAAGGGACAGGGTTTAACTATGGCTACACCTTC.

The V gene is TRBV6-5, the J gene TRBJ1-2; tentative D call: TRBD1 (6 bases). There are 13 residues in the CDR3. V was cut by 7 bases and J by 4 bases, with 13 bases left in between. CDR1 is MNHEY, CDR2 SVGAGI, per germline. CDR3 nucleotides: TGTGCCAGCAATCAGGGGTTTAGCTATGGCTACACCTTC. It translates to CASNQGFSYGYTF.

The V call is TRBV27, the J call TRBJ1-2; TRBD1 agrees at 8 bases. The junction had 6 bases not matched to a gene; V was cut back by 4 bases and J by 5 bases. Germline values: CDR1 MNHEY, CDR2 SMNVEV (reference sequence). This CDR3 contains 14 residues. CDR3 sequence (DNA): TGTGCCAGCAGTTCCGGACAGGGACTTTATGGCTACACCTTC. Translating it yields CASSSGQGLYGYTF.

Here the CDR3 DNA reads TGTGCCAGCAGCAGGGGCGTCTCTCCAAACACCATATATTTT. Amino acids: CASSRGVSPNTIYF. This chain links TRBV7-8 with TRBJ1-3; possible D gene TRBD1, 5 bases. The CDR3 loop spans 14 amino acids. V was trimmed by 5 bases and J by 6 bases, leaving 14 bases between them. CDR1 and CDR2 (germline): SGHVS, FQNEAQ.